These 2 T cell receptor beta chains were all obtained from the same sample, sequenced in a study of shared T cell receptors in the human thymus. The data were produced by immunoSEQ multiplex PCR, yet TCRdb's version contains in-frame clones alone and is incomplete. The table lists approximately 760,000 clones, over 75% of them singletons. This sample was also put to use in a study of human thymus T cells.

Source material: thymocytes. These receptor sequences come from a girl under three years old with a congenital heart defect.

The sample holds a few counts of this clone. This same CDR3 is encoded by further DNA sequences in the sample. The genes are TRBV6-1 and TRBJ1-1, with D possibly TRBD1 on 5 matching bases. Looked up from germline, CDR1 is MNHNS and CDR2 is SASEGT. With 0 bases removed from V and 0 bases from J, the gap between germline ends came to 11 bases. The CDR3 length is 16 residues. The CDR3 region is CASSEAREDMNTEAFF. As DNA, the CDR3 is TGTGCCAGCAGTGAAGCCAGGGAAGACATGAACACTGAAGCTTTCTTT.

The chain joins TRBV6-5 to TRBJ1-2; 8 bases fit TRBD1. Germline CDR1 is MNHEY and CDR2 is SVGAGI. The J segment lost 0 bases and the V segment lost 8 bases, leaving 8 bases of the junction unmatched. The CDR3 has 15 residues. The CDR3 reads CASGQGHFANYGYTF. DNA of the CDR3: TGTGCCAGCGGACAGGGACACTTCGCTAACTATGGCTACACCTTC.